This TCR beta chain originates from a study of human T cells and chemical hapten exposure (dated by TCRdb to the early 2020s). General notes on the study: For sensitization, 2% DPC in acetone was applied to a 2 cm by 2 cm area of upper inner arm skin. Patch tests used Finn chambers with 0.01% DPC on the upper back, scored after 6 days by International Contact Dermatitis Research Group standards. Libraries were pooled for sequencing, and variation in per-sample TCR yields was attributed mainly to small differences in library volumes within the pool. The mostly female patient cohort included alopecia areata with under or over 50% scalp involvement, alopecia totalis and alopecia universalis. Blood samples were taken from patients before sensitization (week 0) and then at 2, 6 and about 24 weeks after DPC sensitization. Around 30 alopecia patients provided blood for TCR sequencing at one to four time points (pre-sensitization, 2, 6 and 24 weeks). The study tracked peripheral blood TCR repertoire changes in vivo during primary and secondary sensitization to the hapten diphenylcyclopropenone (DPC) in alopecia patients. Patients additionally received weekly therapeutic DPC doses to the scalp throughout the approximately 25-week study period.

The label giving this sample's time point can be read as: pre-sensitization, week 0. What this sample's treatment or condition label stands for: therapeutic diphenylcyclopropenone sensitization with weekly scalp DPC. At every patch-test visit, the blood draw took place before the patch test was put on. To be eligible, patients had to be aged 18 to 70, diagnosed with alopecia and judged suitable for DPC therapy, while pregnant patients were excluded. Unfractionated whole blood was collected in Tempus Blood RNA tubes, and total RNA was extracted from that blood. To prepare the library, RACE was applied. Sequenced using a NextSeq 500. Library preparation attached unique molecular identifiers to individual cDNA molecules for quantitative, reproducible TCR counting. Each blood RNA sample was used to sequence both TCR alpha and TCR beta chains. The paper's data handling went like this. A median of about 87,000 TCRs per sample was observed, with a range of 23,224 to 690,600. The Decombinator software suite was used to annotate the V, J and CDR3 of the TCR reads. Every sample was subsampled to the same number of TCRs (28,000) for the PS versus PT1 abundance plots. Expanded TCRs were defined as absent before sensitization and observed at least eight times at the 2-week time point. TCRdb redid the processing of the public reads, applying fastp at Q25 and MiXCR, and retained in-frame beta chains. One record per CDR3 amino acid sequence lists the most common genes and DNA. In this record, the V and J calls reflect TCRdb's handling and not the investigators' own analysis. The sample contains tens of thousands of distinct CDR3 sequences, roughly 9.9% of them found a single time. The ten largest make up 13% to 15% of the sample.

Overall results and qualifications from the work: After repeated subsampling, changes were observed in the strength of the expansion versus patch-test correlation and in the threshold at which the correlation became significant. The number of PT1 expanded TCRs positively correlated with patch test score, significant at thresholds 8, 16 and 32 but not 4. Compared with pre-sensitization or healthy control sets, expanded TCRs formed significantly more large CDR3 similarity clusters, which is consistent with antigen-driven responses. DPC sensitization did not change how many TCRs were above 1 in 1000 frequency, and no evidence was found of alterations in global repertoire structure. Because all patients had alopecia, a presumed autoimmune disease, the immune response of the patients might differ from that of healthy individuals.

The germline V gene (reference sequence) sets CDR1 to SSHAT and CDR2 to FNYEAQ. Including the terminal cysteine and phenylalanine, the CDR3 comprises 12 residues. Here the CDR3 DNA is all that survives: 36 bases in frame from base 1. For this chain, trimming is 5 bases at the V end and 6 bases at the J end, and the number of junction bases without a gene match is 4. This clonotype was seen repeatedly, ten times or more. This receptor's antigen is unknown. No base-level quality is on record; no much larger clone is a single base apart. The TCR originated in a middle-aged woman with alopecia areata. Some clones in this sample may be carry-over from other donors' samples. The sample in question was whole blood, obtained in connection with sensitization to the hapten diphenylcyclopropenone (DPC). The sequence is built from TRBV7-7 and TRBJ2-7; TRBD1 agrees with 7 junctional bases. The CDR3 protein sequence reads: CASSTPGGEQYF. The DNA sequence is TGTGCCAGCAGCACCCCAGGGGGCGAGCAGTACTTC.